This record covers a single T cell receptor beta chain. V gave up 2 bases and J gave up 4 bases, with 9 bases separating them. Per germline, CDR1 SGHRS and CDR2 YFSETQ. This CDR3 is 13 amino acids long. The data derive from a study of blood T cell repertoires in COVID-19. Sequencing used immunoSEQ multiplex PCR; TCRdb keeps in-frame clones, though not all of them. The data contain about 210,000 clones, 87% of them singletons. The TCR was taken from a man aged 25 to 40 in a cohort exposed to, infected with or recovered from COVID-19 (not recorded which). The J gene is TRBJ1-2, the V gene TRBV5-1; D uncertain. The sequenced sample was PBMCs or T cells enriched from blood (not recorded which). The CDR3 spells CASSFPGGYGYTF. The CDR3, as DNA: TGCGCCAGCAGCTTCCCCGGCGGCTATGGCTACACCTTC.